This is a list of T cell receptor beta chains from one sample in a study of blood T cells in healthy people across ages. TCRdb ran MiXCR on the 5' RACE reads and lists one entry per CDR3 protein. Of around 820,000 distinct CDR3 sequences listed, around a quarter are singletons. These data also formed part of another study, on T cells of mothers and their children.

Sequencing input: blood. Receptor source: a boy aged 5-17 years in good health. CDR3s include the opening cysteine and the closing phenylalanine or tryptophan. The D gene is left open where the match is weak. Clone size, where shown, is once, few, many, or a class for clones that have expanded.

CDR3 length	clone size	V gene	D gene	J gene	CDR3 protein	CDR3 DNA
12	-	TRBV7-9	-	TRBJ2-5	CASSYGTSTQYF	TGTGCCAGCAGCTACGGGACGTCTACCCAGTACTTC
15	once	TRBV5-5	-	TRBJ2-2	CASSRRGMNTGELFF	TGTGCCAGCAGTCGACGGGGGATGAACACCGGGGAGCTGTTTTTT
12	few	TRBV9	-	TRBJ2-7	CASSVDENEQYF	TGTGCCAGCAGCGTAGATGAAAACGAGCAGTACTTC
13	few	TRBV29-1	TRBD2	TRBJ2-5	CSAPGLGGVTQYF	TGCAGCGCCCCGGGACTAGGGGGGGTGACCCAGTACTTC
14	-	TRBV5-6	-	TRBJ2-7	CASSLGITSYEQYF	TGTGCCAGCAGCTTGGGAATAACCTCCTACGAGCAGTACTTC
14	few	TRBV7-2	TRBD1	TRBJ2-5	CASSLRTGRETQYF	TGTGCCAGCAGCTTACGGACAGGAAGAGAGACCCAGTACTTC
18	-	TRBV24-1	TRBD2	TRBJ2-3	CATSDPSTSGRALDTQYF	TGTGCCACCAGTGATCCTAGCACTAGCGGGAGGGCCCTAGATACGCAGTATTTT
17	-	TRBV21-1	-	TRBJ1-1	CASSKEERTGMNTEAFF	TGTGCCAGCAGCAAAGAAGAGAGGACAGGAATGAACACTGAAGCTTTCTTT
17	-	TRBV7-2	-	TRBJ2-2	CASSRLRVGFNTGELFF	TGTGCCAGCAGCCGCTTGAGGGTCGGATTCAACACCGGGGAGCTGTTTTTT
17	-	TRBV28	-	TRBJ2-7	CASSGGTGTTYSYEQYF	TGTGCCAGCAGTGGGGGGACCGGGACGACCTACTCCTACGAGCAGTACTTC
14	-	TRBV6-5	TRBD1	TRBJ1-5	CASSRQGKSQPQHF	TGTGCCAGCAGTCGACAGGGCAAGAGTCAGCCCCAGCATTTT
18	few	TRBV7-9	TRBD1	TRBJ1-1	CASSNRDRGPFMNTEAFF	TGTGCCAGCAGCAACCGGGACAGGGGCCCTTTCATGAACACTGAAGCTTTCTTT
15	-	TRBV21-1	-	TRBJ2-4	CASSPRILAKNIQYF	TGTGCCAGCAGCCCCCGGATTTTAGCCAAAAACATTCAGTACTTC